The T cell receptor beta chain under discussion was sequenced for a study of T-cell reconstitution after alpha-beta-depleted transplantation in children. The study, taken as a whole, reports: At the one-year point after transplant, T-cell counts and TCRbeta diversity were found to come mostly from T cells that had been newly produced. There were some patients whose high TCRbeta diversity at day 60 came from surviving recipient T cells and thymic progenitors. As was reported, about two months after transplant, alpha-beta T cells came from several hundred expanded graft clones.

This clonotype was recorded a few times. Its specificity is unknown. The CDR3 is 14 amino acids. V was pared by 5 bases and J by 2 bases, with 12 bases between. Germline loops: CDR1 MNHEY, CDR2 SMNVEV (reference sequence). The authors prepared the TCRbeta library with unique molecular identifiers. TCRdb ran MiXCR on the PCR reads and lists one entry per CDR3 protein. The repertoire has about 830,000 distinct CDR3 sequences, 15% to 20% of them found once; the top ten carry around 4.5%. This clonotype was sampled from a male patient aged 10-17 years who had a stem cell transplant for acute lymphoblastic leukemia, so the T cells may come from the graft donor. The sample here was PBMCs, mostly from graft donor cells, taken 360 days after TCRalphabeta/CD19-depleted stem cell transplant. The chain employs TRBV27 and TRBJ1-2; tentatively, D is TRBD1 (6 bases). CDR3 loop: CASSLSRGNYGYTF. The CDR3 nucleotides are TGTGCCAGCAGTCTCTCGAGGGGGAACTATGGCTACACCTTC.